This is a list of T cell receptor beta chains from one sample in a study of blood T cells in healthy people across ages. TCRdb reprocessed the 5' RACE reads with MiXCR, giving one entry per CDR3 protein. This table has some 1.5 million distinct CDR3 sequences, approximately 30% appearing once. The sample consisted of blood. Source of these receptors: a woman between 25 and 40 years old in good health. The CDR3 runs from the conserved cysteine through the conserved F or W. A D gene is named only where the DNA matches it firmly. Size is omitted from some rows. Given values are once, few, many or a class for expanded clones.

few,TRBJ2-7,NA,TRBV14,TGTGCCAGCAGCCAAGATCAGGCCCTAGTGCAGTACTTC,CASSQDQALVQYF
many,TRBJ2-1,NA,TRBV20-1,TGCAGTGCTAGAGATTCCGGACTCCCTAACGATGAGCAGTTCTTC,CSARDSGLPNDEQFF
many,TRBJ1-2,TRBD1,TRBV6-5,TGTGCCAGCAGTTACACAGGAAAGACAGGGCGCTATGGCTACACCTTC,CASSYTGKTGRYGYTF
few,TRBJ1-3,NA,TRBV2,TGTGCCGGCACGGCGGGATCGACCATATATTTT,CAGTAGSTIYF
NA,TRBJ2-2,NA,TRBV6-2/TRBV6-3,TGTGCCGGCAATAACGGAAAGAACACCGGGGAGCTGTTTTTT,CAGNNGKNTGELFF
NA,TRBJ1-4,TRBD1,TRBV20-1,TGCAGTGCTAGAGTACAGGGGTATGAAAAACTGTTTTTT,CSARVQGYEKLFF
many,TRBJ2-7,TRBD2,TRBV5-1,TGCGCCAGCAGCATACTAGCGGGAGGCCCCTACGAGCAGTACTTC,CASSILAGGPYEQYF
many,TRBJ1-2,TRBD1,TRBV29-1,TGCAGCGCGGGGACAGGGGGCCCCTCGGGCTATGGCTACACCTTC,CSAGTGGPSGYGYTF
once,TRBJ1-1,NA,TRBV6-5,TGTGCCAGCAGTTACGAGGTTGGAGGGTGGAACACTGAAGCTTTCTTT,CASSYEVGGWNTEAFF
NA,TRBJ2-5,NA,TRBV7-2,TGTGCCAGCAGCTTCAGGAGCCCCCAAGAGACCCAGTACTTC,CASSFRSPQETQYF
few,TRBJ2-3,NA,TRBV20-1,TGCAGTGCTAGACCGGCGTCGGCAGATACGCAGTATTTT,CSARPASADTQYF
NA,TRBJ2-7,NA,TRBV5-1,TGCGCCAGCAGCTTGGAGGAGATCGCCCACGAGCAGTACTTC,CASSLEEIAHEQYF
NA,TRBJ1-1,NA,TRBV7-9,TGTGCCAGCAGCTCGGCCACAGGTGGCCCGAGCACTGAAGCTTTCTTT,CASSSATGGPSTEAFF
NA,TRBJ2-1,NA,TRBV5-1,TGCGCCAGCAGCATCTCAGGGAGCGGACACAATGAGCAGTTCTTC,CASSISGSGHNEQFF
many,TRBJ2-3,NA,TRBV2,TGTGCCAGCAGTCTAGGAATCTACGATACGCAGTATTTT,CASSLGIYDTQYF
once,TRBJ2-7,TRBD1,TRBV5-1,TGCGCCAGCAGCTTGGCCGAGGGACAGTGCTACGAGCAGTACTTC,CASSLAEGQCYEQYF
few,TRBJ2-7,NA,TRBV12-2,TGTGCAAGTCGTCTTGCCCAGAGCGGGAGGCCCCTTTACTACGAGCAGTACTTC,CASRLAQSGRPLYYEQYF
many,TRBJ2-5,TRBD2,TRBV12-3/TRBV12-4,TGTGCCAGTAGAGTTAGCGGGGGACAAGAGACCCAGTACTTC,CASRVSGGQETQYF
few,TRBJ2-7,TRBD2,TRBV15,TGTGCCACCAGCAGAGAACATGGAGCGGGAGGTTCCTACGAGCAGTACTTC,CATSREHGAGGSYEQYF
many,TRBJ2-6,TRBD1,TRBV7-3,TGTGCCAGCAGCTCCCCCGGACAGGCCTCTGGGGCCAACGTCCTGACTTTC,CASSSPGQASGANVLTF
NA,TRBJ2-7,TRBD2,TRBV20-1,TGCAGTGCTCCCGACTCTAGCGGGGCTGATTGGAATGAGCAGTACTTC,CSAPDSSGADWNEQYF
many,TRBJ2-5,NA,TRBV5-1,TGTGCCAGCAGTCTGTACCAAGAGACCCAGTACTTC,CASSLYQETQYF
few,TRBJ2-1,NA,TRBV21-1,TGTGCCAGCAGCACAGGGGATTCGTACAATGAGCAGTTCTTC,CASSTGDSYNEQFF
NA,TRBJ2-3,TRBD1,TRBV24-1,TGTGCCACCAGTGATTTCGGCAGGGGGAGCACAGATACGCAGTATTTT,CATSDFGRGSTDTQYF
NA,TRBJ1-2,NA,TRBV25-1,TGTGCCAGCAGGGGGGCGCCGCTTAACTATGACTACACCTTC,CASRGAPLNYDYTF
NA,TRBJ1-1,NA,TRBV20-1,TGCAGTGCTAGAGACAGGGGAGATCGCGCGGAAGCTTTCTTT,CSARDRGDRAEAFF
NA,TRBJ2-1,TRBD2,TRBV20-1,TGCAGTGCTAGAGCTGGACTAGCGGGAGAGTGGAACTACAATGAGCAGTTCTTC,CSARAGLAGEWNYNEQFF
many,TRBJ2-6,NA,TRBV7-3,TGTGCCAGCAGCACCCGACCAATATCGGGGGCCAACGTCCTGACTTTC,CASSTRPISGANVLTF
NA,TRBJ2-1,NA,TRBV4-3,TGCGCCAGCAGCCAAGATCAAAAAGGCTCCTACGATGAGCAGTTCTTC,CASSQDQKGSYDEQFF
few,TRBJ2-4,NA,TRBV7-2,TGTGCCAGCAGCTTGGGACTGCAAGCCAAAAACATTCAGTACTTC,CASSLGLQAKNIQYF
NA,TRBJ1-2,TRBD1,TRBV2,TGTGCCAGCAGCGGCAGGGGGACACACTATGGCTACACCTTC,CASSGRGTHYGYTF
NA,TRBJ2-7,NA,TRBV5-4,TGTGCCAGCAGCCCGACCCCCGGGATCGAGCAGTACTTC,CASSPTPGIEQYF
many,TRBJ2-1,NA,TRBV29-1,TGCAGCGCCCGGACGGGTGAGCAGTTCTTC,CSARTGEQFF
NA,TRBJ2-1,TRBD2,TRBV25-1,TGTGCCAGCAGTGATTATAGCGGGAGCTTCGTCAGAGAGCAGTTCTTC,CASSDYSGSFVREQFF
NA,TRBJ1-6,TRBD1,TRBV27,TGTGCCAGCAGCCCGGACAGGGAAGGGCATCCACCCCTCCACTTT,CASSPDREGHPPLHF
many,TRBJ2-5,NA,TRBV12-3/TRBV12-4,TGTGCCAACAGCCCTGACAGCGAGACCCAGTACTTC,CANSPDSETQYF
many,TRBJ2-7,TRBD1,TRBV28,TGTGCCAGCAGTCAAGGGACAGGGGTCTACGAGCAGTACTTC,CASSQGTGVYEQYF
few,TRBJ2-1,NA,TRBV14,TGTGCCAGCAGCCAAATGCTTATATATGAGCAGTTCTTC,CASSQMLIYEQFF
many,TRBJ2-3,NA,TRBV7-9,TGTGCCAGCAGCGGACGGTCCGGGAAGCTCCTAGATACGCAGTATTTT,CASSGRSGKLLDTQYF
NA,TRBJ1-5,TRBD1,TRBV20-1,TGCAGTGCTAGAGGACAGGGGACCAATCAGCCCCAGCATTTT,CSARGQGTNQPQHF
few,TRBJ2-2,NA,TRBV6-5,TGTGCCAGCGCTAGGGGATCCACCGGGGAGCTGTTTTTT,CASARGSTGELFF
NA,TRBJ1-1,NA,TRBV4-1,TGCGCCAGCAACCCAGTGGAAGACCGCTTATCCGCTGAAGCTTTCTTT,CASNPVEDRLSAEAFF
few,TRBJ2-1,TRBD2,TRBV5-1,TGCGCCAGCAGCTCCGGGGGGGTTAACAATGAGCAGTTCTTC,CASSSGGVNNEQFF
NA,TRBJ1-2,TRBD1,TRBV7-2,TGTGCCGGCAGCTCACCGGCGAGGACAGGGGACTATGGCTACACCTTC,CAGSSPARTGDYGYTF
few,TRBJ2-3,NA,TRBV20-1,TGCAGTGCTAGAGATGTAGTAGATACGCAGTATTTT,CSARDVVDTQYF
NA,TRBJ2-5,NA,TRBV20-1,TGCAGTGCTTGGGGGGTGGAAGAGACCCAGTACTTC,CSAWGVEETQYF
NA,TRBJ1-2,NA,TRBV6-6,TGTGCCGGCAGTTACTCGCTAGGGATCCCTGGCTACACCTTC,CAGSYSLGIPGYTF
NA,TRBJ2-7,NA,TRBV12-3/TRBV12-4,TGTGCCAGCAGTTTCCAAATCGGGTCAGACTACGAGCAGTACTTC,CASSFQIGSDYEQYF
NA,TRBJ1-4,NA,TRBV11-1,TGTGCCAGCAAGGACTCGGATGAAAAACTGTTTTTT,CASKDSDEKLFF
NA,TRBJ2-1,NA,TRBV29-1,TGCAGCGTTGAACGCGGGGCATATACGGATGAGCAGTTCTTC,CSVERGAYTDEQFF
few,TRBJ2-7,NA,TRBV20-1,TGCGGTGCTAGAGACAGGTTGGGAGAGCAGTACTTC,CGARDRLGEQYF
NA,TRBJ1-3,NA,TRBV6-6,TGTGCCAGCAGCGACCGACAGGTGGCTGGAAACACCATATATTTT,CASSDRQVAGNTIYF
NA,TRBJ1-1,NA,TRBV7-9,TGTGCCAGCAGCTTAGGCTCGGGGGGAGGGACTGAAGCTTTCTTT,CASSLGSGGGTEAFF
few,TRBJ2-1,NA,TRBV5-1,TGCGCCAGCAGCTTCGGGGGACACCCCAATGAGCAGTTCTTC,CASSFGGHPNEQFF
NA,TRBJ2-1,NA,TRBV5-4,TGTGCCAGCAGCTTAAGTGTTAGCGGATACAATGAGCAGTTCTTC,CASSLSVSGYNEQFF
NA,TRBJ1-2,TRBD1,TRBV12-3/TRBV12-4,TGTGCCAGCAGCACCGGGACAGCGACTAACTATGGCTACACCTTC,CASSTGTATNYGYTF
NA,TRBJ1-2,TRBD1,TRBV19,TGTGCCGGGAAAAACAGGGGCTATCAAGGCTACACCTTC,CAGKNRGYQGYTF
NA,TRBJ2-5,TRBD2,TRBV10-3,TGTGCCACCGCGAACGGGGGGAAAGAGACCCAGTACTTC,CATANGGKETQYF
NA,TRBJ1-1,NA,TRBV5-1,TGCGCCAGCAGCCCGAACCCAGGGGTCGGTGAAGCTTTCTTT,CASSPNPGVGEAFF
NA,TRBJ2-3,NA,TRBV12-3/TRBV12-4,TGTGCCAGCAGTTTGGGGGACAACATCCGCACAGATACGGAGTATTTT,CASSLGDNIRTDTEYF